The 15 T cell receptor beta chains reported below all come from one sample, sequenced in a study of CD8 T cells in Susac syndrome. It was with random hexamers that roughly 0.5 to 1 ug RNA was reverse transcribed. From the immunoSEQ multiplex PCR reads, TCRdb called clonotypes with MiXCR, one entry per CDR3 protein. Counted here are just under 150,000 distinct CDR3 sequences, less than 95% occurring once; the ten biggest clones make up 0.075% to 0.09%. Sequenced input: CD4+ T cells from PBMCs. All receptors come from a human donor in good health.

The sample holds a few counts of this clonotype. The J gene is TRBJ2-2, the V gene TRBV5-6; 9 bases line up with TRBD1. The CDR3 has 16 amino acids. Germline V gene sequence: CDR1 SGHDT, CDR2 YYEEEE. J gave up 4 bases and V 0 bases, and 4 bases lay outside the gene matches. CDR3 residues: CASSLEGQGTTGELFF. The CDR3 region has the DNA TGTGCCAGCAGCTTGGAAGGACAGGGGACCACCGGGGAGCTGTTTTTT.

The chain recombines TRBV2 with TRBJ2-3; D call uncertain. CDR1 and CDR2 from the germline V gene are SNHLY and FYNNEI. The CDR3 is 14 residues long. Between the trimmed V and J ends, which lost 5 bases and 0 bases, there was a span of 9 bases. The CDR3 region has the DNA TGTGCCAGCAGTTTCCTTGCTAGCACAGATACGCAGTATTTT. Its protein product is CASSFLASTDTQYF.

The rearrangement joins TRBV18 to TRBJ1-1; D call uncertain. The ends were cut back, 3 bases at V and 3 bases at J, with 8 bases in the middle. CDR3 length: 13 residues. In germline, CDR1 is KGHSH, CDR2 LQKENI. The DNA for the CDR3 is TGTGCCAGCTCACCCGCCTTGGACACTGAAGCTTTCTTT. Translating gives CASSPALDTEAFF.

V is TRBV30 and J is TRBJ1-2; 9 positions agree with TRBD1. This CDR3 comprises 14 residues. In germline, CDR1 is GTSNPN, CDR2 SVGIG (reference sequence). The trim removed 7 bases at V and 6 bases at J, leaving 12 bases unmatched. The CDR3 protein is CAYTGTGWEDGYTF. The CDR3 nucleotides read TGTGCCTATACCGGGACAGGGTGGGAAGATGGCTACACCTTC.

The chain employs TRBV5-6 and TRBJ2-7; 10 bases are shared with TRBD2. The CDR3 is made up of 13 amino acids. Germline CDR1 is SGHDT and CDR2 is YYEEEE. Trimming at V came to 5 bases and at J to 2 bases, leaving 1 base not matched to a gene. The CDR3 loop is CASSGLAAYEQYF. In DNA form, the CDR3 reads TGTGCCAGCAGTGGACTAGCGGCCTACGAGCAGTACTTC.

The chain combines TRBV4-1 with TRBJ2-7; D is uncertain. V dropped 0 bases and J dropped 2 bases, with 23 bases sitting between them. Looked up from germline, CDR1 is MGHRA and CDR2 is YSYEKL. This CDR3 comprises 19 residues. Here the CDR3 reads CASSQDTGRRVGITYEQYF. Written as DNA, the CDR3 is TGCGCCAGCAGCCAAGATACCGGTCGTAGGGTCGGTATTACCTACGAGCAGTACTTC.

This chain joins TRBV6-1 and TRBJ2-2; 7 bases map to TRBD1. Trimming removed 6 bases from V and 4 bases from J; junction bases left unmatched: 14. CDR3 length equals 17 residues. Germline assignment: CDR1 MNHNS and CDR2 SASEGT. The CDR3: CASRPHRATGVTGELFF. The CDR3 DNA reads as TGTGCCAGCAGACCTCACCGGGCCACAGGGGTCACCGGGGAGCTGTTTTTT.

The gene calls are TRBV27 and TRBJ2-1; the D gene could be TRBD1 or TRBD2 (5 bases each). V gave up 5 bases and J gave up 6 bases, with 26 bases separating them. Germline CDR1 reads MNHEY; CDR2 reads SMNVEV (reference sequence). CDR3 length: 18 residues. CDR3 DNA sequence: TGTGCCAGCAGTCCCGCGAGCCATCTAGCTAGGGGTCCCAATGAGCAGTTCTTC. Translated, it gives CASSPASHLARGPNEQFF.

This chain connects TRBV5-1 to TRBJ2-7; the match to TRBD1 covers 7 bases. Unmatched junction bases numbered 5, after V lost 5 bases and J lost 0 bases. The CDR3 sequence is 14 residues long. The germline CDR1 and CDR2 sequences are SGHRS and YFSETQ. The CDR3 region is CASRPGQHSYEQYF. CDR3 in DNA: TGCGCCAGCAGACCGGGACAGCACTCCTACGAGCAGTACTTC.

This chain links TRBV11-2 with TRBJ2-3; 8 nucleotides agree with TRBD2. CDR3 size: 16 residues. Germline CDR1 and CDR2: SGHAT and FQNNGV. The V gene end was trimmed by 2 bases and the J gene end by 4 bases; junction bases not matched to a gene: 8. The CDR3 region has the DNA TGTGCCAGCAGCTTATCTACGGGAGGGGGTCCAGATACGCAGTATTTT. Protein: CASSLSTGGGPDTQYF.

The chain couples TRBV5-4 to TRBJ2-2, with unresolved D. V shed 0 bases and J shed 5 bases, with 8 bases lying between them. Germline CDR1 SGHNT, CDR2 YYREEE (reference sequence). The CDR3 length is 14 residues. CDR3 nucleotide sequence: TGTGCCAGCAGCTTGGATCAGGAAACCGGGGAGCTGTTTTTT. Protein sequence: CASSLDQETGELFF.

The chain employs TRBV5-4 and TRBJ1-1; the D gene is possibly TRBD1 (5 bases). Germline loops: CDR1 SGHNT, CDR2 YYREEE (reference sequence). Between the trimmed V and J ends, which lost 4 bases and 7 bases, there was a span of 14 bases. The CDR3 is made up of 13 amino acids. The CDR3, as DNA: TGTGCCAGCAGCCCGCAGGGAAAGGATGAAGCTTTCTTT. Translation: CASSPQGKDEAFF.

CDR3 coding DNA: TGTGCCAGCAGCCAGGTTGAGGGAACTGAAGCTTTCTTT. This gives the protein CASSQVEGTEAFF. This rearrangement joins TRBV3-1 to TRBJ1-1; no reliable D call. Trimming shortened V by 3 bases and J by 5 bases, and 10 bases separated the two germline ends. The CDR3 length is 13 residues. Germline CDR1 reads LGHDT; CDR2 reads YNNKEL (reference sequence).

The chain recombines TRBV20-1 with TRBJ1-1, with D perhaps matching TRBD1 (6 bases). V dropped 2 bases and J dropped 0 bases, with 13 bases sitting between them. In germline, CDR1 is DFQATT, CDR2 SNEGSKA (reference sequence). CDR3 length: 15 residues. The DNA for the CDR3 is TGCAGTGCTAGATGGGGGGGCAGCATGAACACTGAAGCTTTCTTT. Translation: CSARWGGSMNTEAFF.

This clonotype has a single count. The genes are TRBV2 and TRBJ2-5, with 10 bases fitting TRBD1. The CDR3 is 15 residues long. CDR1 SNHLY and CDR2 FYNNEI come from the germline V gene. J was trimmed by 4 bases and V by 6 bases; bases with no gene match: 8. The CDR3 loop is CASRGDRGRRETQYF. In nucleotides, the CDR3 is TGTGCCAGCAGGGGGGACAGGGGAAGACGAGAGACCCAGTACTTC.